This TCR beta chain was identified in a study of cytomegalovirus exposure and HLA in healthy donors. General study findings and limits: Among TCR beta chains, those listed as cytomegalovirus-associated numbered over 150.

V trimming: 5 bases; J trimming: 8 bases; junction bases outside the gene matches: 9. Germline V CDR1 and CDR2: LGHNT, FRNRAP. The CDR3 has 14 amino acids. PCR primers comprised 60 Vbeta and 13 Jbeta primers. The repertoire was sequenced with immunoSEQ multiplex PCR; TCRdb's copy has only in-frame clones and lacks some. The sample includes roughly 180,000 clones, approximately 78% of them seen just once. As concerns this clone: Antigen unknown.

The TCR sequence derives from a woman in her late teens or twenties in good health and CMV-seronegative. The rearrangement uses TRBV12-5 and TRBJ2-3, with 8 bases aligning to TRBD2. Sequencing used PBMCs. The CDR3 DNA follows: TGTGCTAGTGGTCCCAGCGGGAGTGTCAGTACGCAGTATTTT. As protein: CASGPSGSVSTQYF.